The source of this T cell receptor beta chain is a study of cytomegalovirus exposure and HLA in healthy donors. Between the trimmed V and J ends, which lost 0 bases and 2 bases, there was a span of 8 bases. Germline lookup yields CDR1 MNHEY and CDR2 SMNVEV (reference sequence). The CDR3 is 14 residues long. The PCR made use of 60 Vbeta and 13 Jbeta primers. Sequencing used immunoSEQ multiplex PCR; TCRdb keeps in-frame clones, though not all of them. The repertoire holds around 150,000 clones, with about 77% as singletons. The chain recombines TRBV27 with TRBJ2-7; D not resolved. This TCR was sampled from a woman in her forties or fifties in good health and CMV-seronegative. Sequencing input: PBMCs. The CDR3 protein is CASSLSGSTYEQYF. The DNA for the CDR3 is TGTGCCAGCAGTTTATCGGGCTCCACCTACGAGCAGTACTTC.